This is a list of T cell receptor beta chains from one sample in a study of blood T cells in healthy people across ages. Each CDR3 protein gets one entry after TCRdb re-called the 5' RACE reads with MiXCR. The sample includes about 1,400,000 distinct CDR3 sequences, approximately 59% of them seen just once. Material: blood. The receptors shown here come from a man between 18 and 29 years old in good health. CDR3s include the opening cysteine and the closing phenylalanine or tryptophan. D genes are given only for firm matches. A row's size may be missing; if present it is once, few, many or a size class.

TRBV7-2	TRBJ2-3	-	-	CASSWPQGRTAITDTQYF	TGTGCCAGCAGCTGGCCTCAAGGACGAACCGCCATTACAGATACGCAGTATTTT
TRBV14	TRBJ1-2	-	-	CASSRGSLINYGYTF	TGTGCCAGCAGTCGGGGGAGCCTAATTAACTATGGCTACACCTTC
TRBV7-6	TRBJ2-6	-	-	CASSPNANVLTF	TGTGCCAGCAGCCCCAACGCTAACGTCCTGACTTTC
TRBV29-1	TRBJ2-3	-	TRBD1	CSVVRGDRPQYF	TGCAGCGTGGTAAGGGGGGACAGGCCCCAGTATTTT
TRBV4-1	TRBJ1-2	-	-	CASSREVSGENYGYTF	TGCGCCAGCAGCAGAGAGGTCTCAGGAGAAAACTATGGCTACACCTTC
TRBV12-3/TRBV12-4	TRBJ2-7	-	-	CASTTSTGMYEQYF	TGTGCCAGCACCACCTCCACAGGGATGTACGAGCAGTACTTC
TRBV4-1	TRBJ2-7	-	-	CASSQEVLGTEQYF	TGCGCCAGCAGCCAAGAGGTATTGGGGACCGAGCAGTACTTC
TRBV5-1	TRBJ1-2	few	-	CASSLEIGANYGYTF	TGCGCCAGCAGCTTGGAGATAGGGGCTAACTATGGCTACACCTTC
TRBV12-3/TRBV12-4	TRBJ2-5	-	TRBD1	CASRRGLETQYF	TGTGCCAGCCGCAGGGGGCTAGAGACCCAGTACTTC
TRBV4-1	TRBJ1-4	-	-	CASSQDPGEGNEKLFF	TGCGCCAGCAGCCAAGATCCCGGAGAGGGGAATGAAAAACTGTTTTTT